This T cell receptor beta chain appears in the sequencing data of a study of graft-versus-host responses after intestinal transplantation. The CDR3 is 15 amino acids. Trimming pared 3 bases from V and 7 bases from J, leaving 16 bases between. CDR1 is MNHEY and CDR2 is SMNVEV in the germline V gene (reference sequence). Repertoires were generated with immunoSEQ multiplex PCR, while TCRdb's copy carries only in-frame clones and drops some. The sample has 20,000 to 25,000 clones, almost 85% seen once. In the case of this clone: Its specificity is unknown.

This receptor was obtained from a human donor who was the organ donor for an intestinal transplant. J is TRBJ2-1 and V is TRBV27; TRBD2 might be the D (6 bases). Sample: unstimulated CD8+ T cells sorted from spleen or lymph node cells, taken before transplant. The DNA of the CDR3 is TGTGCCAGCAGTTTTTACAGCGGGTGGGATAATGAGCAGTTCTTC. It translates to CASSFYSGWDNEQFF.